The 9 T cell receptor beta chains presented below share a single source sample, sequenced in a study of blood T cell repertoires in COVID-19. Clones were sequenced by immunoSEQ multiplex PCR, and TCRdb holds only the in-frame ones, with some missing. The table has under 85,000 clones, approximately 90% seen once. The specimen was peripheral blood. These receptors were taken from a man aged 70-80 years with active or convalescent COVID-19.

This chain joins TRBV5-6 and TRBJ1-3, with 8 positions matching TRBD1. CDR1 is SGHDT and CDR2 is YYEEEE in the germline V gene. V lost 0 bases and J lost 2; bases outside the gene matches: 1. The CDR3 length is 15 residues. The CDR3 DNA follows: TGTGCCAGCAGCTTGGTGGGACAGGCTGGAAACACCATATATTTT. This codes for CASSLVGQAGNTIYF.

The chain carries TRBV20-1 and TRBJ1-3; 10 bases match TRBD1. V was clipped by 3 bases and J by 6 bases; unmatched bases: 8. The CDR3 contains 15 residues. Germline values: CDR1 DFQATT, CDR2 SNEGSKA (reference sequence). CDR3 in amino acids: CSASQGTGVENTIYF. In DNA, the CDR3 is TGCAGTGCTAGTCAGGGGACAGGGGTTGAAAACACCATATATTTT.

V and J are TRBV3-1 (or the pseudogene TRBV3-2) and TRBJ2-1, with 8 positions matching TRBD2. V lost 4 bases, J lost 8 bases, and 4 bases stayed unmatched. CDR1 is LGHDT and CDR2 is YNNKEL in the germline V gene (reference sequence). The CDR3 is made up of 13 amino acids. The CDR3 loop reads CASSPRGVDEQFF. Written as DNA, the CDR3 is TGTGCCAGCAGCCCGCGGGGGGTTGATGAGCAGTTCTTC.

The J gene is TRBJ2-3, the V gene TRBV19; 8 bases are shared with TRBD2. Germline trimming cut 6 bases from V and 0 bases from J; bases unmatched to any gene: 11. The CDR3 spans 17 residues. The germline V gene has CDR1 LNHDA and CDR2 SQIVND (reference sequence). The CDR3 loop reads CASRTTLRGGSTDTQYF. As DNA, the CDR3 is TGTGCCAGTAGGACGACCTTACGCGGGGGGAGCACAGATACGCAGTATTTT.

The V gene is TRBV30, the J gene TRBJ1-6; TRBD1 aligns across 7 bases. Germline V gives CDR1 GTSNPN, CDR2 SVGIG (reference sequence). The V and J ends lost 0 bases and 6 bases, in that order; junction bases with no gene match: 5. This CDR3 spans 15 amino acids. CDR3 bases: TGTGCCTGGAGTGTAACAAGGGACAGTAATTCACCCCTCCACTTT. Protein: CAWSVTRDSNSPLHF.

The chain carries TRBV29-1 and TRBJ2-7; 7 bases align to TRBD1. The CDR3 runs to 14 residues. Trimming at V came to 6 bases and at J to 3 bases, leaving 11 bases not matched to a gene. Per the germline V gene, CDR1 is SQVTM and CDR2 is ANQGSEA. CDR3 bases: TGCAGCGTAGTATACAGGGGAACATTCTACGAGCAGTACTTC. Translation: CSVVYRGTFYEQYF.

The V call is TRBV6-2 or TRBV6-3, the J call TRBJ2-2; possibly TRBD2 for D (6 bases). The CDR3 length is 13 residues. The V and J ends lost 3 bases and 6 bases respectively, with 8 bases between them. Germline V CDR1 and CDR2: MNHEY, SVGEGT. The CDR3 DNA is TGTGCCAGCAGTTATACTAGCCCCGGGGAGCTGTTTTTT. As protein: CASSYTSPGELFF.

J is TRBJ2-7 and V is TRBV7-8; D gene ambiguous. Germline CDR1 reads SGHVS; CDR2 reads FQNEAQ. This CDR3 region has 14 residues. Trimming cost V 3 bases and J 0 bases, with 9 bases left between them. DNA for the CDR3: TGTGCCAGCAGCTTGATACAAAGCTCCTACGAGCAGTACTTC. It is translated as CASSLIQSSYEQYF.

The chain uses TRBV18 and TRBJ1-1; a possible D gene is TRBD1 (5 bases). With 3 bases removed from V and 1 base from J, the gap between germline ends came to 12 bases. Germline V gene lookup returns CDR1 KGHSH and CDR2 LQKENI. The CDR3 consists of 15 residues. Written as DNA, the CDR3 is TGTGCCAGCTCACCCCCCAGGGCAGGGAACACTGAAGCTTTCTTT. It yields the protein CASSPPRAGNTEAFF.